This TCR beta chain derives from a study of cytomegalovirus exposure and HLA in healthy donors. The CDR3 covers 15 residues. CDR1 is SEHNR and CDR2 is FQNEAQ in the germline V gene (reference sequence). V lost 1 base to trimming and J lost 11 bases; unmatched junction nucleotides: 10. A multiplex PCR was run with 60 Vbeta primers and 13 Jbeta primers. Generated by immunoSEQ multiplex PCR, the TCRdb table keeps only in-frame clones and is missing some. The sample lists approximately 240,000 clones; around nine tenths were seen once. The clonotype originates from a woman aged 18-29 years in good health and CMV-seronegative. This chain connects TRBV7-9 to TRBJ2-5; 10 bases are a match to TRBD2. The sequencing sample was made of PBMCs. As DNA, the CDR3 is TGTGCCAGCAGCTTAGTACTAGCGGGGACGGGGGAGCAGTACTTC. Its protein is CASSLVLAGTGEQYF.